What follows are 10 T cell receptor beta chains derived from one specimen sequenced in a study of T cell responses to AZD1222 COVID-19 vaccine. TCRdb's copy holds only in-frame clones and misses some; the assay was immunoSEQ multiplex PCR. This sample has roughly 70,000 clones, with about four fifths found just once. The input for sequencing was peripheral blood, taken on day 0 of MenACWY control vaccination. These receptors were obtained from an adult in good health.

The rearrangement uses TRBV19 and TRBJ2-7, with no clear D. Per the germline V gene, CDR1 is LNHDA and CDR2 is SQIVND (reference sequence). Trimming removed 3 bases from V and 4 bases from J, with 13 bases in between. The CDR3 is 14 residues long. The CDR3 protein is CASSITHTPYEQYF. The CDR3 DNA follows: TGTGCCAGTAGTATTACCCACACTCCATACGAGCAGTACTTC. The full variable domain, with the rest looked up from reference TRBV19 and TRBJ2-7, is DGGITQSPKYLFRKEGQNVTLSCEQNLNHDAMYWYRQDPGQGLRLIYYSQIVNDFQKGDIAEGYSVSREKKESFPLTVTSAQKNPTAFYLCASSITHTPYEQYFGPGTRLTVT.

The rearrangement joins TRBV7-2 to TRBJ1-1; no reliable D call. Germline V gives CDR1 SGHTA, CDR2 FQGNSA. CDR3 length equals 13 residues. The germline V and J ends were trimmed by 5 bases and 3 bases, with 10 bases remaining between them. The CDR3: CASSPHVDTEAFF. In DNA form, the CDR3 reads TGTGCCAGCAGCCCCCACGTGGACACTGAAGCTTTCTTT.

The chain is built from TRBV6-5 and TRBJ1-6; maybe TRBD1 (5 bases). The CDR3 covers 14 residues. Trimming removed 10 bases at V and 9 bases at J, with 19 bases between. Germline V CDR1 and CDR2: MNHEY, SVGAGI. CDR3 sequence reads: CATLLRRQGSPLHF. The CDR3 nucleotides are TGTGCCACCTTACTTAGGAGGCAGGGTTCACCCCTCCACTTT.

The chain couples TRBV27 to TRBJ2-7; D tentatively reads TRBD1 or TRBD2 (6 bases each). CDR1 MNHEY and CDR2 SMNVEV come from the germline V gene (reference sequence). The CDR3 length is 13 residues. V was pared by 4 bases and J by 2 bases, with 9 bases between. The CDR3 here is CASSSGGPYEQYF. CDR3 DNA sequence: TGTGCCAGCAGTTCTGGGGGGCCCTACGAGCAGTACTTC.

V gene TRBV19 combines with J gene TRBJ1-2; a possible D gene is TRBD1 (5 bases). There are 14 residues in the CDR3. Trimming took 6 bases from V and 4 from J, leaving 15 bases between them. CDR1 and CDR2 (germline): LNHDA, SQIVND (reference sequence). The CDR3 nucleotides read TGTGCCAGTAGGCTCAACGGGGGGTTCTATGGCTACACCTTC. This codes for CASRLNGGFYGYTF.

DNA for the CDR3: TGTGCCACCAGCAGAAACCCAAACAGGGGAATGGACACTGAAGCTTTCTTT. The encoded protein is CATSRNPNRGMDTEAFF. V usage is TRBV15 and J usage is TRBJ1-1; 7 bases map to TRBD1. Germline values: CDR1 LNHNV, CDR2 YYDKDF (reference sequence). V lost 2 bases to trimming and J lost 3 bases; unmatched junction nucleotides: 12. The length of the CDR3 is 17 residues.

The rearrangement links TRBV7-8 to TRBJ1-1; perhaps TRBD1 as D (6 bases). V lost 8 bases to trimming and J lost 2 bases, with 15 bases between them. The germline gives CDR1 SGHVS, CDR2 FQNEAQ. The CDR3 runs 14 residues. Written as DNA, the CDR3 is TGTGCCAGCCAGTTAGGGGGGTTCAACACTGAAGCTTTCTTT. It is translated as CASQLGGFNTEAFF.

This clone was seen a handful of times. V is TRBV19 and J is TRBJ1-3; D remains unclear. Germline V gene sequence: CDR1 LNHDA, CDR2 SQIVND (reference sequence). The ends were cut back, 0 bases at V and 0 bases at J, with 6 bases in the middle. There are 15 residues in the CDR3. The CDR3 reads CASSIDQSSGNTIYF. CDR3 DNA: TGTGCCAGTAGTATAGATCAGAGCTCTGGAAACACCATATATTTT.

This clone was counted only a few times. The CDR3 nucleotides are TGTGCCAGCAGCCAATTGTCGCAGGGGACCCAGCATTTT. Its translation: CASSQLSQGTQHF. The chain recombines TRBV16 with TRBJ1-5, with D perhaps matching TRBD1 (6 bases). Trimming took off 1 base at V and 11 bases at J, with 12 bases between the two ends. The CDR3 is made up of 13 amino acids. CDR1 and CDR2 (germline): KGHSY, FQNENV.

The genes are TRBV11-2 and TRBJ1-5, with no clear D. Trimming pared 0 bases from V and 3 bases from J, leaving 9 bases between. The CDR3 extends over 15 amino acids. CDR1 is SGHAT and CDR2 is FQNNGV in the germline V gene. CDR3 bases: TGTGCCAGCAGCTTAGATCACTCCTCCAATCAGCCCCAGCATTTT. Its translation: CASSLDHSSNQPQHF.